This TCR beta chain was sequenced during a study of T cell responses to AZD1222 COVID-19 vaccine. Notes on the study in general: Reportedly, nearly half of unique spike TCRs recognized epitopes outside B.1.351/B.1.1.7 mutations. There were repertoire samples only from the period after the peak T cell response.

Per germline, CDR1 MGHRA and CDR2 YSYEKL. This CDR3 spans 13 amino acids. V dropped 3 bases and J dropped 1 base, with 6 bases sitting between them. Worth noting for this clone: Its matching antigen is unknown.

TCRdb keeps only in-frame clones here, not all; method: immunoSEQ multiplex PCR. The sample lists around 160,000 clones; 75% to 85% were seen once. This TCR came from an adult in good health. This rearrangement joins TRBV4-1 to TRBJ2-5; D uncertain. The sequencing here drew on peripheral blood, taken on day 0 of MenACWY control vaccination. CDR3 protein: CASSQVSQETQYF. DNA for the CDR3: TGCGCCAGCAGCCAGGTTAGCCAAGAGACCCAGTACTTC.